This TCR beta chain was obtained from a study of response to subunit inactivated influenza vaccine. General study results and limits: It was the authors' suggestion that each seasonal influenza vaccination recruits few new T cells.

Trimming left V 6 bases short and J 0 bases short, with 13 bases between. The CDR3 runs to 15 residues. CDR1 is WSHSY and CDR2 is SAAADI in the germline V gene. This clonotype was picked up many times. What it binds is not known. TCRdb reprocessed the RT-PCR reads with MiXCR, giving one entry per CDR3 protein. The sample consists of roughly 570,000 distinct CDR3 sequences, 11% to 15% of them appearing once. The receptor was derived from a man aged 50 to 59 who received an inactivated influenza vaccine. Sample: PBMCs from blood, taken roughly 12 days after vaccination. The chain is built from TRBV10-2 and TRBJ2-3; possibly TRBD2 for D (6 bases). The CDR3 nucleotides are TGCGCCAGCAGAGTAGAACGGGGGAGCACAGATACGCAGTATTTT. It codes for CASRVERGSTDTQYF.